This is a list of T cell receptor beta chains from one sample in a study of blood T cell repertoires in COVID-19. Here immunoSEQ multiplex PCR was the method, and the copy in TCRdb shows in-frame clones only, minus some. The sample holds approximately 350,000 clones, 70% to 90% seen once. Sequenced material: peripheral blood. The receptors were gathered from a woman in her sixties with COVID-19, enrolled during active disease. CDR3s include the opening cysteine and the closing phenylalanine or tryptophan. A D gene is named only where the DNA matches it firmly. Size values are once, few and many counts, or a class for expanded clones, and some rows have none.

d_call clone_size j_call v_call cdr3_aa
TRBD2 - TRBJ2-2 TRBV19 CASSVRQPGLVGPGELFF
TRBD1 many TRBJ1-6 TRBV3-1/TRBV3-2 CASSQGDRANSPLHF
TRBD1 - TRBJ2-5 TRBV5-1 CASSLTGGQETQYF
TRBD1 - TRBJ1-1 TRBV6-5 CASRIATGGNTEAFF
- once TRBJ1-1 TRBV21-1 CASSIGQDKAFF
- - TRBJ1-3 TRBV18 CASTPTTEVLTGNTIYF
- once TRBJ1-2 TRBV5-1 CASSLNRDYTF
TRBD1 - TRBJ1-2 TRBV9 CASSVGQGAYGYTF
- once TRBJ2-7 TRBV5-4 CASSSPGMQYF
TRBD1 - TRBJ1-4 TRBV5-1 CASSPDRGGEKLFF
TRBD1 - TRBJ1-4 TRBV10-3 CAISEGQGPNEKLFF
- - TRBJ1-6 TRBV7-2 CASSLNNSPLHF
TRBD1 - TRBJ2-3 TRBV24-1 CATSDGGQTFKQYF
TRBD1 few TRBJ1-1 TRBV9 CASSVGGRGMTTEAFF
TRBD1 - TRBJ1-5 TRBV18 CASSPPNGDRGSPQHF
- - TRBJ2-7 TRBV5-1 CASSLVGDSYEQYF
- - TRBJ2-1 TRBV23-1 CASSQNSNEQFF
- - TRBJ1-2 TRBV30 CARPPGGSYTF
- few TRBJ2-1 TRBV5-8 CASKFTTNYNEQFF